This is a list of T cell receptor beta chains from one sample in a study of control samples from healthy donors and cancer patients. Data came from immunoSEQ multiplex PCR; TCRdb stores just in-frame clones and leaves some out. The sample consists of about 120,000 clones, 93% of them appearing once. Sequencing was performed on blood. These receptors were obtained from a young man in good health. CDR3s include the opening cysteine and the closing phenylalanine or tryptophan. The D gene is left open where the match is weak. Some rows have no size entry. The others give once, few or many, or a class for an expanded clone.

V: TRBV2
D: NA
J: TRBJ2-5
size: NA
DNA: TGTGCCAGCAAGTCCCAAGAGACCCAGTACTTC
CDR3: CASKSQETQYF

V: TRBV10-2
D: NA
J: TRBJ1-1
size: once
DNA: TGCGCCAGCACTCACGGGGCTAGCACTGAAGCTTTCTTT
CDR3: CASTHGASTEAFF

V: TRBV6-2/TRBV6-3
D: NA
J: TRBJ1-5
size: few
DNA: TGTGCCAGCAGTTATGTGGGGGAAGGCAATCAGCCCCAGCATTTT
CDR3: CASSYVGEGNQPQHF

V: TRBV5-4
D: NA
J: TRBJ1-2
size: once
DNA: TGTGCCAGCAGCTTGGAAGGCCCAGTTGGCTACACCTTC
CDR3: CASSLEGPVGYTF

V: TRBV6-4
D: TRBD2
J: TRBJ2-1
size: NA
DNA: TGTGCCAGCAGTGACTCGAGCGGGGGGCTTAATGAGCAGTTCTTC
CDR3: CASSDSSGGLNEQFF

V: TRBV27
D: NA
J: TRBJ1-6
size: NA
DNA: TGTGCCAGCACCCTGACAGACCCCCGCGGGGTGAATAATTCACCCCTCCACTTT
CDR3: CASTLTDPRGVNNSPLHF

V: TRBV19
D: TRBD1
J: TRBJ1-2
size: NA
DNA: TGTGCCAGTAGTTCGACAGGGGGCAACTATGGCTACACCTTC
CDR3: CASSSTGGNYGYTF

V: TRBV4-2
D: NA
J: TRBJ2-5
size: NA
DNA: TGTGCCAGCAGCCTGCAAGGGCCGGGAGACCAAGAGACCCAGTACTTC
CDR3: CASSLQGPGDQETQYF

V: TRBV24-1
D: NA
J: TRBJ1-5
size: NA
DNA: TGTGCCACCAGTGACAGGAAGAGCAATCAGCCCCAGCATTTT
CDR3: CATSDRKSNQPQHF

V: TRBV25-1
D: TRBD1
J: TRBJ2-5
size: NA
DNA: TGTGCCAGCAGTGGCCTACGGGACAGCCTGAGGGAGACCCAGCACTTC
CDR3: CASSGLRDSLRETQHF

V: TRBV6-5
D: TRBD1
J: TRBJ1-2
size: NA
DNA: TGTGCCAGCAGTTACTCGAAGGCAGGGGGAAGGGGCGGCTACACCTTC
CDR3: CASSYSKAGGRGGYTF

V: TRBV1
D: NA
J: TRBJ1-5
size: NA
DNA: TGCACCAGCAGCCACTGCCTCGTGAGCAATCAGCCCCAGCATTTT
CDR3: CTSSHCLVSNQPQHF

V: TRBV6-5
D: NA
J: TRBJ1-3
size: NA
DNA: TGTGCCAGCAGTTACACGGACGGCTTGTCCAACACCATATATTTT
CDR3: CASSYTDGLSNTIYF

V: TRBV27
D: NA
J: TRBJ1-4
size: NA
DNA: TGTGCCAGCAGTTCCCCACGGACAGATAATGAAAAACTGTTTTTT
CDR3: CASSSPRTDNEKLFF

V: TRBV23-1
D: NA
J: TRBJ1-2
size: NA
DNA: TGCGCCAGCGGTACGCCCTCGCGCGTTGGAAACTATGGCTACACCTTC
CDR3: CASGTPSRVGNYGYTF

V: TRBV9
D: NA
J: TRBJ2-3
size: once
DNA: TGTGCCAGCAGCGCGACTGGGACAGATACGCAGTATTTT
CDR3: CASSATGTDTQYF

V: TRBV18
D: NA
J: TRBJ1-5
size: NA
DNA: TGTGCCAGCTCCCTTGGGCGGGTGAATCAGCCCCAGCATTTT
CDR3: CASSLGRVNQPQHF

V: TRBV28
D: NA
J: TRBJ1-5
size: few
DNA: TGTGCCAGCAGTTTCGAGGAGGACAGCCGTAGCAATCAGCCCCAGCATTTT
CDR3: CASSFEEDSRSNQPQHF

V: TRBV11-2
D: TRBD2
J: TRBJ2-3
size: NA
DNA: TGTGCCAGCAGCCTTTTTAGCGGGGGGGGATTAACAGATACGCAGTATTTT
CDR3: CASSLFSGGGLTDTQYF

V: TRBV7-9
D: TRBD2
J: TRBJ2-3
size: NA
DNA: TGTGCCAGCAGCTTAGGACTAGCGGACACAGATACGCAGTATTTT
CDR3: CASSLGLADTDTQYF

V: TRBV7-9
D: NA
J: TRBJ1-6
size: NA
DNA: TGTGCCAGCAGCCCCGGGGGCTGGAGCTCCTATAATTCACCCCTCCACTTT
CDR3: CASSPGGWSSYNSPLHF

V: TRBV2
D: TRBD1
J: TRBJ2-2
size: NA
DNA: TGTGCCAGCAGCGAGGACAGGGGTGGGACCGGGGAGCTGTTTTTT
CDR3: CASSEDRGGTGELFF

V: TRBV28
D: NA
J: TRBJ2-1
size: NA
DNA: TGTGCCAGCACGAACAGGGTTCGAGAGCAGTTCTTC
CDR3: CASTNRVREQFF

V: TRBV5-1
D: NA
J: TRBJ2-5
size: once
DNA: TGCGCCAGCAGCTTGTCAGGAGACCAAGAGATCACCCAGTACTTC
CDR3: CASSLSGDQEITQYF

V: TRBV11-2
D: NA
J: TRBJ1-4
size: NA
DNA: TGTGCCAGCAGCTTAGAGGGTGGAGAAAAACTGTTTTTT
CDR3: CASSLEGGEKLFF

V: TRBV19
D: NA
J: TRBJ2-5
size: NA
DNA: TGTGCCAGTAGTAGGTCAGAAGAGACCCAGTACTTC
CDR3: CASSRSEETQYF

V: TRBV5-1
D: TRBD1
J: TRBJ1-4
size: NA
DNA: TGCGCCAGCACGCTTGGGAGGGGGCCTAATGAAAAACTGTTTTTT
CDR3: CASTLGRGPNEKLFF

V: TRBV10-2
D: TRBD2
J: TRBJ2-3
size: NA
DNA: TGCGCCAGCAGTGACCACTCTAGCGGGGTGATCACAGATACGCAGTATTTT
CDR3: CASSDHSSGVITDTQYF

V: TRBV7-9
D: NA
J: TRBJ2-3
size: NA
DNA: TGTGCCAGCAGGTGGGGGGTAACAGATACGCAGTATTTT
CDR3: CASRWGVTDTQYF

V: TRBV6-5
D: TRBD1
J: TRBJ1-1
size: once
DNA: TGTGCCAGCAGTTACGGGACAGCGAACACTGAAGCTTTCTTT
CDR3: CASSYGTANTEAFF

V: TRBV19
D: NA
J: TRBJ1-1
size: NA
DNA: TGTGCCAGTAGTTCCAACTCCGCAGGATTGAACACTGAAGCTTTCTTT
CDR3: CASSSNSAGLNTEAFF

V: TRBV24-1
D: TRBD1
J: TRBJ2-5
size: once
DNA: TGTGCCACGATGGGGACAGGGGGGACCCAAGAGACCCAGTACTTC
CDR3: CATMGTGGTQETQYF

V: TRBV7-7
D: TRBD1
J: TRBJ2-7
size: once
DNA: TGTGCCAGCAGCTCGAGACAGGGGGCAAGCTACGAGCAGTACTTC
CDR3: CASSSRQGASYEQYF

V: TRBV6-5
D: NA
J: TRBJ2-5
size: NA
DNA: TGTGCCAGCAGTTCCAACTCGGCCTCCCAAGAGACCCAGTACTTC
CDR3: CASSSNSASQETQYF

V: TRBV20-1
D: NA
J: TRBJ1-3
size: NA
DNA: TGCAGCGCCCCGAGGGGAAACACCATATATTTT
CDR3: CSAPRGNTIYF

V: TRBV7-9
D: NA
J: TRBJ1-2
size: NA
DNA: TGTGCCAGCAGCGGGCGGGGGGGACCTAACTATGGCTACACCTTC
CDR3: CASSGRGGPNYGYTF

V: TRBV10-3
D: TRBD1
J: TRBJ1-2
size: NA
DNA: TGTGCCATCAGTGAGTCGGTAACGGGGGACAGGGGGCCAGCTAACTATGGCTACACCTTC
CDR3: CAISESVTGDRGPANYGYTF

V: TRBV6-1
D: TRBD1
J: TRBJ2-1
size: NA
DNA: TGTGCCAGCAGTGAAGGGACAGGGGTGGGGAATGAGCAGTTCTTC
CDR3: CASSEGTGVGNEQFF

V: TRBV9
D: NA
J: TRBJ2-3
size: NA
DNA: TGTGCCAGCGGCACGGGGAAGAAAAGCGAGATTAGCACAGATACGCAGTATTTT
CDR3: CASGTGKKSEISTDTQYF

V: TRBV11-2
D: TRBD2
J: TRBJ2-2
size: NA
DNA: TGTGCCAGCAGCTCCATACTAGCGGGGGGTGGGCGTGGCACCGGGGAGCTGTTTTTT
CDR3: CASSSILAGGGRGTGELFF

V: TRBV24-1
D: TRBD2
J: TRBJ2-1
size: NA
DNA: TGTGCCACCAGTGATTTGGGTGCGGGAGCCTACAATGAGCAGTTCTTC
CDR3: CATSDLGAGAYNEQFF

V: TRBV9
D: NA
J: TRBJ1-1
size: once
DNA: TGTGCCAGCAGCGTAGAGGGGGGGAACACTGAAGCTTTCTTT
CDR3: CASSVEGGNTEAFF

V: TRBV18
D: NA
J: TRBJ2-1
size: NA
DNA: TGTGCCAGCTCACTTGCCCCGGAGGCCACCTCCTACAATGAGCAGTTCTTC
CDR3: CASSLAPEATSYNEQFF

V: TRBV6-5
D: TRBD1
J: TRBJ1-2
size: NA
DNA: TGTGCCAGCAGTTTGGCGACAGGGGGCGATGGCTACACCTTC
CDR3: CASSLATGGDGYTF

V: TRBV19
D: NA
J: TRBJ1-1
size: NA
DNA: TGTGCCAGTTCCAAATCAACAGGGATCCTAAACACTGAAGCTTTCTTT
CDR3: CASSKSTGILNTEAFF

V: TRBV5-1
D: TRBD2
J: TRBJ2-1
size: once
DNA: TGCGCCAGCAGCACGCGGACTAGCGGGGGGTGGGACAATGAGCAGTTCTTC
CDR3: CASSTRTSGGWDNEQFF

V: TRBV11-2
D: NA
J: TRBJ1-6
size: few
DNA: TGTGCCAGCAGCTTCAGGGTAAATAATTCACCCCTCCACTTT
CDR3: CASSFRVNNSPLHF

V: TRBV18
D: NA
J: TRBJ1-4
size: NA
DNA: TGTGCCAGCTCACCATGGGGGGGCAACGGTGAAAAACTGTTTTTT
CDR3: CASSPWGGNGEKLFF

V: TRBV5-1
D: TRBD2
J: TRBJ2-5
size: NA
DNA: TGCGCCAGCAGCTTGGCACCCTTCCTTGGCGGGGGGGAAGGAGAAGAGACCCAGTACTTC
CDR3: CASSLAPFLGGGEGEETQYF

V: TRBV18
D: TRBD1
J: TRBJ2-7
size: NA
DNA: TGTGCCAGCTCCCCCAAAATAGGGACAGGGAATTCCTACGAGCAGTACTTC
CDR3: CASSPKIGTGNSYEQYF

V: TRBV5-6
D: NA
J: TRBJ2-1
size: NA
DNA: TGTGCCAGCAGCTTGGGGCAGGGTACCTTGAATGAGCAGTTCTTC
CDR3: CASSLGQGTLNEQFF

V: TRBV2
D: TRBD1
J: TRBJ1-5
size: NA
DNA: TGTGCCAGCAGTCGGGACAGCCGCAATCAGCCCCAGCATTTT
CDR3: CASSRDSRNQPQHF

V: TRBV6-6
D: NA
J: TRBJ1-5
size: NA
DNA: TGTGCCAGCAGTTACTCCGATCAGCCCCAGCATTTT
CDR3: CASSYSDQPQHF

V: TRBV10-1
D: TRBD1
J: TRBJ2-7
size: NA
DNA: TGCGCCAGCAGTGAGTTTACCGGACAGGGCTTTCTTTACTTC
CDR3: CASSEFTGQGFLYF